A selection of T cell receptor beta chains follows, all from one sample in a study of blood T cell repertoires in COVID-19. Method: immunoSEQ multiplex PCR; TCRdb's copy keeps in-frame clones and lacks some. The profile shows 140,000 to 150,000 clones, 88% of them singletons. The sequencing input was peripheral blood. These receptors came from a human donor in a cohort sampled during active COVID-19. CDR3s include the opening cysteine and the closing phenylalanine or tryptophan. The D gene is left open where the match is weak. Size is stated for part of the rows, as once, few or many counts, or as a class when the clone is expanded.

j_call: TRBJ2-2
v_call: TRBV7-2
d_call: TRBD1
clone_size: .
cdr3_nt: TGTGCCAGCAGCTTATGGGACAGGGTAAACACCGGGGAGCTGTTTTTT
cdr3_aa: CASSLWDRVNTGELFF

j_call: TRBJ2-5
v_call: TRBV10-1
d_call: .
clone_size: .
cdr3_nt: TGCGCCAGCAGCCGTCTCGCGCCGCGGGCAGACCACCAAGAGACCCAGTACTTC
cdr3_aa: CASSRLAPRADHQETQYF

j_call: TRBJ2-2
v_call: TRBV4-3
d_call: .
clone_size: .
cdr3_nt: TGCGCCAGCAGCCAAGTTGGCTTCGGGGAGCTGTTTTTT
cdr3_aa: CASSQVGFGELFF

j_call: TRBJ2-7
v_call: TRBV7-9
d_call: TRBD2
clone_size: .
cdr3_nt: TGTGCCAGCAGCCCCATATTCGGTACCGGGACTAGCGAACGCTACGAGCAGTACTTC
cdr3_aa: CASSPIFGTGTSERYEQYF

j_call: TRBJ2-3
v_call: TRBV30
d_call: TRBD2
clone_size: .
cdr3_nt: TGTGCCTGGAGCTCGGGACTAGCATATAATACGCAGTATTTT
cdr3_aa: CAWSSGLAYNTQYF

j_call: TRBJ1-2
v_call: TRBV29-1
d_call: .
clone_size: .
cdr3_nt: TGCAGCGTTGAAGACAGGGACAATGGTGGCTACACCTTC
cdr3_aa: CSVEDRDNGGYTF

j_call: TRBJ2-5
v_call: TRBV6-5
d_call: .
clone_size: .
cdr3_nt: TGTGCCAGCAGTAGGGGAGGTGTACAAGAGACCCAGTACTTC
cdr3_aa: CASSRGGVQETQYF

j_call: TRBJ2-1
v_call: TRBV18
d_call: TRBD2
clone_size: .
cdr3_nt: TGTGCCAGCTCACCTCTCCCGGGGGGTACCTACAATGAGCAGTTCTTC
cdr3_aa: CASSPLPGGTYNEQFF

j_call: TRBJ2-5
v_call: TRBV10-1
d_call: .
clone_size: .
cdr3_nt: TGCGATAAAGAGACCCAGTACTTC
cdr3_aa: CDKETQYF

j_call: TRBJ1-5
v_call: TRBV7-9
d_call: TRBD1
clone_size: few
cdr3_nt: TGTGCCAGCAGCTTCAGTGACAGGGCGGGCAATCAGCCCCAGCATTTT
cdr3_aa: CASSFSDRAGNQPQHF

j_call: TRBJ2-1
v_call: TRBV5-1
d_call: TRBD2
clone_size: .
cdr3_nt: TGCGCCAGCAGCTCTTCTCCTAGCGGGGCTTACAATGAGCAGTTCTTC
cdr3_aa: CASSSSPSGAYNEQFF

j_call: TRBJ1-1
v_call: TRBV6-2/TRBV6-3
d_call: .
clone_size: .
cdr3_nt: TGTGCCAGCAGTTACTTTGGGGCTTTTGGCACTGAAGCTTTCTTT
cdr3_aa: CASSYFGAFGTEAFF

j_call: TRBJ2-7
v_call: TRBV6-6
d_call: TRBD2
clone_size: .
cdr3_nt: TGTGCCAGCAGTCCTTCTAGCGGCTACGAGCAGTACTTC
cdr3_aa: CASSPSSGYEQYF

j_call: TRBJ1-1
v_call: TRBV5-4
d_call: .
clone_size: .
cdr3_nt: TGTGCCAGCAGCTCTAGGTGGGACACTGAAGCTTTCTTT
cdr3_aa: CASSSRWDTEAFF

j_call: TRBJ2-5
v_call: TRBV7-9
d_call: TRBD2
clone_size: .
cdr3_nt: TGTGCCAGCAGCTTATTGCTAGCGGGGGTTCGAGAGACCCAGTACTTC
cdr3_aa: CASSLLLAGVRETQYF

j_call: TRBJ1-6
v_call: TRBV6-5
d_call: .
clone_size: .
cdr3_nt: TGTGCCAGCAGCGGAGGGTGGGGTACTTCACCCCTCCACTTT
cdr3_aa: CASSGGWGTSPLHF

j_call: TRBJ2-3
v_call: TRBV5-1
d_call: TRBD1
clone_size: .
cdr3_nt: TGCGCCAGCAGAACAGGGGCAGATACGCAGTATTTT
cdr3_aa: CASRTGADTQYF

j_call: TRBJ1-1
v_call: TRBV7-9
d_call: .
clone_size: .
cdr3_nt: TGTGCCAGCAGCTTTTACAGACCACGTAAGAACACTGAAGCTTTCTTT
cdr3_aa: CASSFYRPRKNTEAFF

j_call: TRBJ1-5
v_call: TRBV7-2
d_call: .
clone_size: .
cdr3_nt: TGTGCCAGCAGCTCCAATCCGGTTCAGGGGAATCAGCCCCAGCATTTT
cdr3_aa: CASSSNPVQGNQPQHF

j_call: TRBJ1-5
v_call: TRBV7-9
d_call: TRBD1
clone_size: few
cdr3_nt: TGTGCCAGCAGCTCGACAGGGCTTAGCAATCAGCCCCAGCATTTT
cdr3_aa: CASSSTGLSNQPQHF

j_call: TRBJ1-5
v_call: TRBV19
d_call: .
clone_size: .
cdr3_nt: TGTGCCAGTAGTAGAAGACAGACGCCCCATCATCCCCAGCATTTT
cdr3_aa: CASSRRQTPHHPQHF

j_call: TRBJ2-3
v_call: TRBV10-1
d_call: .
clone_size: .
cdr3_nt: TGCGCCAGCAGTGAGTTTCCAGAAGTGTCGCCAGATACGCAGTATTTT
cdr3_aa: CASSEFPEVSPDTQYF

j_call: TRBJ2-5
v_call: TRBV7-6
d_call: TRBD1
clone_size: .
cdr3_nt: TGTGCCAGCAGCTCGGGACAGGGTCTACAAGAGACCCAGTACTTC
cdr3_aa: CASSSGQGLQETQYF

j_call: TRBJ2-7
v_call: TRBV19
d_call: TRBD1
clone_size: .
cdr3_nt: TGTGCCAGTAGTACCGGGACAGGGGGCGGGGAGCAGTACTTC
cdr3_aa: CASSTGTGGGEQYF

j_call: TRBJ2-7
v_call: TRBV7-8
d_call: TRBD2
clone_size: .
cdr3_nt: TGTGCCAGCAGCCCACCGGGACTAGCGGGAAGTGGGTCCTACGAGCAGTACTTC
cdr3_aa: CASSPPGLAGSGSYEQYF

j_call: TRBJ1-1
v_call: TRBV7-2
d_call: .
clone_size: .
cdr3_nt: TGTGCCAGCAGCTTAGAGTCCCAGGGTTTATCTCCTGAAGCTTTCTTT
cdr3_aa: CASSLESQGLSPEAFF

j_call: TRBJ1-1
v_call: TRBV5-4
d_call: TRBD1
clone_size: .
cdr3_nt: TGTGCCAGCAGCCGGGGACAGTCGACTGAAGCTTTCTTT
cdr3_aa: CASSRGQSTEAFF

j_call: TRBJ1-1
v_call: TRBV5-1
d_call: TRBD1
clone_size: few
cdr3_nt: TGCGCCAGCGAGCAGGGGGAAGGGAACACTGAAGCTTTCTTT
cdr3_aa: CASEQGEGNTEAFF

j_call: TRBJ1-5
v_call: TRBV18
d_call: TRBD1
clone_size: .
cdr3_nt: TGTGCCAGCTCACCAGGGACAGCCGCGTTTTATCAGCCCCAGCATTTT
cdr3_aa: CASSPGTAAFYQPQHF

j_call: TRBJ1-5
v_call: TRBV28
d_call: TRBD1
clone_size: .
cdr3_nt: TGTGCCAGCAGTTTATTGGGACAGGGGGCCCATCAGCCCCAGCATTTT
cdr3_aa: CASSLLGQGAHQPQHF

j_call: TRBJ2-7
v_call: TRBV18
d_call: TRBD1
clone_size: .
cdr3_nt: TGTGCCAGCTCACCGAACAGGGACAGTTCTCACGAGCAGTACTTC
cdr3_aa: CASSPNRDSSHEQYF

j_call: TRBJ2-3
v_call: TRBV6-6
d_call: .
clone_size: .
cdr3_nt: TGTGCCAGCTCGAGTAGGGGGAGGGGCACAGATACGCAGTATTTT
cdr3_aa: CASSSRGRGTDTQYF

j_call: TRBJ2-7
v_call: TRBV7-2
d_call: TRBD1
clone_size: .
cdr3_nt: TGTGCCAGCAGCCCGAACAGGGGGCGCTTTTACGAGCAGTACTTC
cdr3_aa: CASSPNRGRFYEQYF

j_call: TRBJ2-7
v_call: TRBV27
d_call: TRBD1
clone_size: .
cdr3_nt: TGTGCCAGCAGTTTGACAGGGGCCCCTTACGAGCAGTACTTC
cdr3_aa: CASSLTGAPYEQYF

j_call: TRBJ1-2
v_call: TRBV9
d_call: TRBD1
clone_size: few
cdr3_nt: TGTGCCAGCAGCCCTCAGACAGGGGTAATACATGGCTACACCTTC
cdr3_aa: CASSPQTGVIHGYTF

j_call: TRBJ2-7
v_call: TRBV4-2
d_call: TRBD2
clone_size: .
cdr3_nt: TGTGCCAGCAGCCAAGAGGTTGGACTAGCGGGAGCCGAGCAGTACTTC
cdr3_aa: CASSQEVGLAGAEQYF

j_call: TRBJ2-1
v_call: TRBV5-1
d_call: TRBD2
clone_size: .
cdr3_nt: TGCGCCAGCAGCCCGCGGGGGGACTCTCTCAATGAGCAGTTCTTC
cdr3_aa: CASSPRGDSLNEQFF

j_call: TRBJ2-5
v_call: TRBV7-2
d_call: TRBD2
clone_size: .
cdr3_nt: TGTGCCAGCAGCCCAGGGACTAGCGGGGAGACCCAGTACTTC
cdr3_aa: CASSPGTSGETQYF

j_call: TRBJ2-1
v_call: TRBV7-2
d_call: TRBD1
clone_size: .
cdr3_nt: TGTGCCAGCAGGACCGACAGGGCATCCTACAATGAGCAGTTCTTC
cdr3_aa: CASRTDRASYNEQFF

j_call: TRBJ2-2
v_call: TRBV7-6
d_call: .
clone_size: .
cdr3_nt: TGTGCCAGCAGCTTAGAGCCCGGGTTTCGCACCGGGGAGCTGTTTTTT
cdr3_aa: CASSLEPGFRTGELFF

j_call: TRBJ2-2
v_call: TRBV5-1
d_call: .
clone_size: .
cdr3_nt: TGCGCCAGCAGCCCCGTAGTGGTAGCGGAGAACACCGGGGAGCTGTTTTTT
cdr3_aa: CASSPVVVAENTGELFF

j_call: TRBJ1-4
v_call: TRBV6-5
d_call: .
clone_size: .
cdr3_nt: TGTGCCAGCAGTAGCGAATCCCTAAATAATGAAAAACTGTTTTTT
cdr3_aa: CASSSESLNNEKLFF

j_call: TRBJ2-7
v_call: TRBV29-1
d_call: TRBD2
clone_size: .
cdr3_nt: TGCAGCGTGGGGACTAGCGGGGGCTACGAGCAGTACTTC
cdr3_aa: CSVGTSGGYEQYF

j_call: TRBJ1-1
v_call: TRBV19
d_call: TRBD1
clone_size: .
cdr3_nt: TGTGCCAGTAGTCGCACCAACAGGGGCATGAACACTGAAGCTTTCTTT
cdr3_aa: CASSRTNRGMNTEAFF

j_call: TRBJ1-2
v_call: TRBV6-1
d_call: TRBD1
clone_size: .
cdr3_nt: TGTGCCAGCAGTGAATGGACAGGGAGTAACTATGGCTACACCTTC
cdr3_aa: CASSEWTGSNYGYTF

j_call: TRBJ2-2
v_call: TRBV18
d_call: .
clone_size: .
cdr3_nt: TGTGCCAGCTCACCTCAGGGGAACACCGGGGAGCTATTTTTT
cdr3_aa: CASSPQGNTGELFF

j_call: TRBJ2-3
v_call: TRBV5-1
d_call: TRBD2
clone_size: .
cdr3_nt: TGCGCCAGCCGAGGAGGGCTAGCGGGGGGATACACAGATACGCAGTATTTT
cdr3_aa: CASRGGLAGGYTDTQYF

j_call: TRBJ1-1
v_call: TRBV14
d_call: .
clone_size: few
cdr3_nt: TGTGCCAGCAGCCAAGCGGGGGTGAACACTGAAGCTTTCTTT
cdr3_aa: CASSQAGVNTEAFF

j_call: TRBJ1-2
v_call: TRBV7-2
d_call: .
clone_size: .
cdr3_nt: TGTGCCAGCAGTACAACAGGTCTCCCTTCCTATGGCTACACCTTC
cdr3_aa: CASSTTGLPSYGYTF

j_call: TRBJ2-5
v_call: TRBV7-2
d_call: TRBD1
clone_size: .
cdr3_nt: TGTGCCAGCAGCTTATTGACAGGGCAAGAGACCCAGTACTTC
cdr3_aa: CASSLLTGQETQYF

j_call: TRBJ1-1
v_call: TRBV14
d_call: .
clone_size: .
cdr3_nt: TGTGCCAGCAGCCAATCTAGGCCAACAAAAGCTTTCTTT
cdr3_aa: CASSQSRPTKAFF

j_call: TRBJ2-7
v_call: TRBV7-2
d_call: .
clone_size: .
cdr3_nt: TGTGCCAGCAGCTCGTACGAGGGTTCCGGGTCCTACGAGCAGTACTTC
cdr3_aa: CASSSYEGSGSYEQYF

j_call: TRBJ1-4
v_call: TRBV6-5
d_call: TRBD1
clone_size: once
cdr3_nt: TGTGCCAGCAGTAATATAGACAGGGAGGAGGAAAAACTGTTTTTT
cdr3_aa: CASSNIDREEEKLFF

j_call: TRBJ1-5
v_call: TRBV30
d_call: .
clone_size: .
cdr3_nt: TGTGCCTGGAGTGTAGGGAAGACAGCCTATGGCAATCAGCCCCAGCATTTT
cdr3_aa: CAWSVGKTAYGNQPQHF

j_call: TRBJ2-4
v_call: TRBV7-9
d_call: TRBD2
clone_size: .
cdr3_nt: TGTGCCAGCAGCAGTCCTAGCGGGAGGGGATACATTCAGTACTTC
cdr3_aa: CASSSPSGRGYIQYF